These 17 T cell receptor beta chains share one sample of origin, sequenced in a study of blood T cell repertoires in COVID-19. The table came from immunoSEQ multiplex PCR; TCRdb's copy has only in-frame clones and leaves some out. This sample has approximately 28,000 clones, with 77% found just once. Sequenced input: peripheral blood. Source of these receptors: an elderly man with active or convalescent COVID-19.

This clone has a handful of counts. The chain uses TRBV18 and TRBJ1-1; D perhaps matches TRBD1 (5 bases). Germline values: CDR1 KGHSH, CDR2 LQKENI. This CDR3 spans 14 amino acids. V lost 3 bases, J lost 3 bases, and 11 bases lay in between. DNA of the CDR3: TGTGCCAGCTCACCTTTGGGGGGGTACACTGAAGCTTTCTTT. Encoded protein: CASSPLGGYTEAFF.

This rearrangement joins TRBV5-1 to TRBJ2-7; TRBD1 aligns across 12 bases. Per germline, CDR1 SGHRS and CDR2 YFSETQ. The CDR3 extends over 16 amino acids. V lost 1 base to trimming and J lost 7 bases; unmatched junction nucleotides: 9. Written as DNA, the CDR3 is TGCGCCAGCAGCTTGATTTTTGGGGACAGGGGGCGAGAGCAGTACTTC. Protein: CASSLIFGDRGREQYF.

The chain employs TRBV5-1 and TRBJ2-2; 7 bases align to TRBD1. The CDR3 sequence is 15 residues long. J lost 1 base, V lost 6 bases, and 6 bases had no gene match. From germline, CDR1 is SGHRS and CDR2 YFSETQ. DNA of the CDR3: TGCGCCAGCAATACCGGGACAGAGAACACCGGGGAGCTGTTTTTT. Translated: CASNTGTENTGELFF.

Within the sample, this clone is medium-sized. The V and J genes are TRBV12-3 or TRBV12-4 and TRBJ1-1; D call uncertain. V lost 1 base to trimming and J lost 2 bases, with 5 bases between them. This CDR3 comprises 13 residues. In DNA, the CDR3 is TGTGCCAGCAGTTTAGTCCATAACACTGAAGCTTTCTTT. This gives the protein CASSLVHNTEAFF.

The CDR3 bases are TGTGCCACCGTCTCAAGGGAGCGTTATACGCAGTATTTT. Protein sequence: CATVSRERYTQYF. The rearrangement uses TRBV12-3 or TRBV12-4 and TRBJ2-3, with TRBD2 as a possible D gene (5 bases). Deletions cut 10 bases from V and 7 bases from J, with 18 bases between. This CDR3 spans 13 amino acids.

V gene TRBV10-1 combines with J gene TRBJ2-3, with TRBD1 identical over 7 bases. The trim removed 7 bases at V and 0 bases at J, leaving 4 bases unmatched. Germline V gives CDR1 WNHNN, CDR2 SYGVQD (reference sequence). This CDR3 region has 14 residues. The chain's CDR3 is CASTQTGSTDTQYF. For the CDR3, the DNA is TGCGCCAGCACGCAGACAGGGAGCACAGATACGCAGTATTTT.

The chain carries TRBV6-5 and TRBJ1-6; 7 bases map to TRBD1. The V gene end was trimmed by 2 bases and the J gene end by 7 bases; junction bases not matched to a gene: 5. The length of the CDR3 is 15 residues. Germline V gene data show CDR1 as MNHEY and CDR2 as SVGAGI. The CDR3 coding sequence is TGTGCCAGCAGTTACGGTACGGGACAGAATTCACCCCTCCACTTT. Translation: CASSYGTGQNSPLHF.

This chain links TRBV4-3 with TRBJ1-1, with no clear D. V was cut by 0 bases and J by 11 bases, with 13 bases left in between. Germline V gene data show CDR1 as LGHNA and CDR2 as YSLEER. The CDR3 covers 13 residues. DNA for the CDR3: TGCGCCAGCAGCCAAGATCCTGGAGCGAGGGCTTTCTTT. Translated: CASSQDPGARAFF.

This rearrangement joins TRBV7-2 to TRBJ1-2; unclear D gene. The germline V gene encodes CDR1 SGHTA and CDR2 FQGNSA. V was trimmed by 1 base and J by 8 bases, leaving 11 bases between them. The CDR3 has 13 amino acids. The CDR3 reads CASSLVGGIGYTF. The CDR3 DNA follows: TGTGCCAGCAGCTTAGTTGGCGGGATCGGCTACACCTTC.

This chain links TRBV27 with TRBJ1-6; 9 bases line up with TRBD1. Trimming at V came to 8 bases and at J to 5 bases, leaving 4 bases not matched to a gene. Germline V lookup: CDR1 MNHEY, CDR2 SMNVEV (reference sequence). The CDR3 extends over 14 amino acids. CDR3 sequence reads: CASGRTGDNSPLHF. DNA for the CDR3: TGTGCCAGCGGACGGACAGGGGATAATTCACCCCTCCACTTT.

The chain links TRBV4-3 to TRBJ2-7; TRBD2 agrees at 7 bases. The CDR3 spans 15 residues. After removal of 2 bases from V and 0 bases from J, the junction contained 4 bases not matched to a gene. CDR1 and CDR2 from the germline V gene are LGHNA and YSLEER. In nucleotides, the CDR3 is TGCGCCAGCAGCCAACTAGCGGATACCTCCTACGAGCAGTACTTC. Protein sequence: CASSQLADTSYEQYF.

In its sample, this clone was seen once. The J gene is TRBJ2-2, the V gene TRBV28; 7 bases map to TRBD2. Trimming took 5 bases from V and 4 from J; bases not matched to a gene: 10. The germline CDR1 and CDR2 sequences are MDHEN and SYDVKM. The CDR3 runs 16 residues. CDR3 protein: CASSLTSRGGTGELFF. In DNA form, the CDR3 reads TGTGCCAGCAGTCTAACCTCTCGCGGGGGCACCGGGGAGCTGTTTTTT.

This clone was counted only a few times. The gene calls are TRBV12-3 or TRBV12-4 and TRBJ1-2; D call uncertain. The length of the CDR3 is 13 residues. Trimming pared 3 bases from V and 4 bases from J, leaving 9 bases between. CDR3 in amino acids: CASSLRGSYGYTF. CDR3 nucleotides: TGTGCCAGCAGTTTGCGGGGTTCCTATGGCTACACCTTC.

The chain employs TRBV7-2 and TRBJ2-1; TRBD2 matches 8 bases. J gave up 6 bases and V 3 bases, and 10 bases lay outside the gene matches. This CDR3 has 16 amino acids. Germline CDR1 reads SGHTA; CDR2 reads FQGNSA. The DNA for the CDR3 is TGTGCCAGCAGCTTCGCGTCGGGAGGGCGGGCCAATGAGCAGTTCTTC. Translated: CASSFASGGRANEQFF.

V usage is TRBV6-5 and J usage is TRBJ1-5; D might be TRBD1 (5 bases). The ends were cut back, 8 bases at V and 4 bases at J, with 15 bases in the middle. CDR1 is MNHEY and CDR2 is SVGAGI in the germline V gene. The CDR3 is made up of 14 amino acids. The chain's CDR3 is CASQGARGNQPQHF. The DNA for the CDR3 is TGTGCCAGCCAAGGGGCGCGGGGGAATCAGCCCCAGCATTTT.

This clone is a singleton in its sample. V and J are TRBV6-2 or TRBV6-3 and TRBJ2-3; TRBD2 matches 12 bases. V trimming: 4 bases; J trimming: 0 bases; junction bases outside the gene matches: 14. Looked up from germline, CDR1 is MNHEY and CDR2 is SVGEGT. This CDR3 contains 20 residues. For the CDR3, the DNA is TGTGCCAGCAGTTCACTAAACCTACGACTAGCGGGAGATAGCACAGATACGCAGTATTTT. It translates to CASSSLNLRLAGDSTDTQYF.

This clone was observed a handful of times. The gene calls are TRBV2 and TRBJ1-2, with D possibly being TRBD1 (6 bases). Trimming removed 5 bases at V and 0 bases at J, with 22 bases between. This CDR3 is built from 18 residues. CDR1 SNHLY and CDR2 FYNNEI come from the germline V gene. CDR3 bases: TGTGCCAGCAGTCTCCAACAGATCACAGGGATGACTAACTATGGCTACACCTTC. It translates to CASSLQQITGMTNYGYTF.